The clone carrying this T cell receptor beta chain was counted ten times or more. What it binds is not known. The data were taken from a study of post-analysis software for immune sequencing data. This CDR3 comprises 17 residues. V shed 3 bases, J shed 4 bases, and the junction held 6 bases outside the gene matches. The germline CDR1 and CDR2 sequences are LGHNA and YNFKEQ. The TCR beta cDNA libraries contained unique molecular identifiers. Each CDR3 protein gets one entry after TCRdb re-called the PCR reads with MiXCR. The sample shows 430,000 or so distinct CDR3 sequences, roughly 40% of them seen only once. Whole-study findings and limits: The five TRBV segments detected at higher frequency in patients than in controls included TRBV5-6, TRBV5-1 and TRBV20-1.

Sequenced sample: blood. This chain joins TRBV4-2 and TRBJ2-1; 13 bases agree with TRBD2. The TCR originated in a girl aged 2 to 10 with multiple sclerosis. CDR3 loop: CASSQDGTSGAYNEQFF. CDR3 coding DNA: TGTGCCAGCAGCCAGGACGGGACTAGCGGGGCTTACAATGAGCAGTTCTTC.